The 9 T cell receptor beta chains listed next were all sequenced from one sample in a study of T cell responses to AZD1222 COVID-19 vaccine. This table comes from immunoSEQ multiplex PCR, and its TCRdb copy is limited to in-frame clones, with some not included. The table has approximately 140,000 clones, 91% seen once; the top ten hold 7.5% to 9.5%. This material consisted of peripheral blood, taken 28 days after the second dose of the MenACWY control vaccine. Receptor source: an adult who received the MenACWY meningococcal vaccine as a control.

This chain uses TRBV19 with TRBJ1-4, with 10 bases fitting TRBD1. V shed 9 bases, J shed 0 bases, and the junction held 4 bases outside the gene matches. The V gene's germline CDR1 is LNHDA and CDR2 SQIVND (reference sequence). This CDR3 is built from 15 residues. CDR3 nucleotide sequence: TGTGCCAGCAGGGACAGGGGAGCAACTAATGAAAAACTGTTTTTT. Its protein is CASRDRGATNEKLFF.

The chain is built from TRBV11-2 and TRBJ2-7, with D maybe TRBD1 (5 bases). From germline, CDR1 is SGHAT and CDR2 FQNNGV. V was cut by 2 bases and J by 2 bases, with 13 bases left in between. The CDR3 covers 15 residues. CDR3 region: CASSLLGQGTYEQYF. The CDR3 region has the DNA TGTGCCAGCAGCTTATTGGGGCAGGGAACCTACGAGCAGTACTTC.

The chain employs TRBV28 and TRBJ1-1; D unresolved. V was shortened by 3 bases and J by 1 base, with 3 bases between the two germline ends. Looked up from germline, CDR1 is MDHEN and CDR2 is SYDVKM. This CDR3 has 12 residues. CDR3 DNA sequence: TGTGCCAGCAGTTTGGGGAACACTGAAGCTTTCTTT. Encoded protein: CASSLGNTEAFF.

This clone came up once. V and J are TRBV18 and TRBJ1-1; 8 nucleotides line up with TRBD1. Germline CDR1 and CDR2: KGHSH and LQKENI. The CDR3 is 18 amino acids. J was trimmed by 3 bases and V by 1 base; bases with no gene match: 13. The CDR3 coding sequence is TGTGCCAGCTCACCACGGCCCTTAGGAGGACAGGGAGACACTGAAGCTTTCTTT. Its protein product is CASSPRPLGGQGDTEAFF.

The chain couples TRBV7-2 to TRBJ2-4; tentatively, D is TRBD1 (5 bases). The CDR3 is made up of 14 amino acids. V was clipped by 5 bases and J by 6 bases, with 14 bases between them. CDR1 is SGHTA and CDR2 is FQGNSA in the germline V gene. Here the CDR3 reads CASSPGLGLNIQYF. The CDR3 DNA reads TGTGCCAGCAGCCCTGGGCTGGGGCTAAACATTCAGTACTTC. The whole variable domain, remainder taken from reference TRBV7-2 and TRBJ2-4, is GAGVSQSPSNKVTEKGKDVELRCDPISGHTALYWYRQSLGQGLEFLIYFQGNSAPDKSGLPSDRFSAERTGGSVSTLTIQRTQQEDSAVYLCASSPGLGLNIQYFGAGTRLSVL.

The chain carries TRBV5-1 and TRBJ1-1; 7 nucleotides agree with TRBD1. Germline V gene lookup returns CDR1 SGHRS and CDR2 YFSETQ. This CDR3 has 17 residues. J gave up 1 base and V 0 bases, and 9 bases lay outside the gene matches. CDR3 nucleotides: TGCGCCAGCAGCTTGGGCTTCAGGGGGTCGCGGAACACTGAAGCTTTCTTT. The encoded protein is CASSLGFRGSRNTEAFF.

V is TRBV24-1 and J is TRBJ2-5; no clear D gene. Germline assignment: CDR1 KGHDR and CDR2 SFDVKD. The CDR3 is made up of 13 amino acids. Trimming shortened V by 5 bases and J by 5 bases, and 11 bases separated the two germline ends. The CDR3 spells CATSGAVGETQYF. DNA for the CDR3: TGTGCCACCAGTGGAGCAGTCGGGGAGACCCAGTACTTC.

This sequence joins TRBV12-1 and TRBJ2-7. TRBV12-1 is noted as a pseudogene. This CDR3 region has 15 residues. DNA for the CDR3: TGTGCCAGCAGCTTTGAAGAGGACCGCTCCTACGAGCAGTACTTC. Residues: CASSFEEDRSYEQYF.

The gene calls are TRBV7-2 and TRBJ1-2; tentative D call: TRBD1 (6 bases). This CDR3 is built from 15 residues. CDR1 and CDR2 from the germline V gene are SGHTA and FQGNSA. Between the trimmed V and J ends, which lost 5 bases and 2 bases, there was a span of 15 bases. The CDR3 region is CASSLDSIRNYGYTF. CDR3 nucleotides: TGTGCCAGCAGCCTGGACAGCATAAGAAACTATGGCTACACCTTC. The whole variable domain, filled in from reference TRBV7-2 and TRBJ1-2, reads GAGVSQSPSNKVTEKGKDVELRCDPISGHTALYWYRQSLGQGLEFLIYFQGNSAPDKSGLPSDRFSAERTGGSVSTLTIQRTQQEDSAVYLCASSLDSIRNYGYTFGSGTRLTVV.